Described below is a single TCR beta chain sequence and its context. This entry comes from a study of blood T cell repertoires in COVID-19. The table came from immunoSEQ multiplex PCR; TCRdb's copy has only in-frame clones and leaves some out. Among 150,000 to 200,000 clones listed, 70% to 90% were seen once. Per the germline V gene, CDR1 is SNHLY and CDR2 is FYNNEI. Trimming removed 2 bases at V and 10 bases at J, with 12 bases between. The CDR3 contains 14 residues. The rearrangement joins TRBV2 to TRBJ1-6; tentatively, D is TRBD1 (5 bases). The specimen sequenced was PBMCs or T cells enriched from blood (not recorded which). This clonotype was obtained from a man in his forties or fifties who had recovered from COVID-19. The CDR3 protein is CASSETGDRSPLHF. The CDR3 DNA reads TGTGCCAGCAGTGAAACAGGAGATAGGTCACCCCTCCACTTT.